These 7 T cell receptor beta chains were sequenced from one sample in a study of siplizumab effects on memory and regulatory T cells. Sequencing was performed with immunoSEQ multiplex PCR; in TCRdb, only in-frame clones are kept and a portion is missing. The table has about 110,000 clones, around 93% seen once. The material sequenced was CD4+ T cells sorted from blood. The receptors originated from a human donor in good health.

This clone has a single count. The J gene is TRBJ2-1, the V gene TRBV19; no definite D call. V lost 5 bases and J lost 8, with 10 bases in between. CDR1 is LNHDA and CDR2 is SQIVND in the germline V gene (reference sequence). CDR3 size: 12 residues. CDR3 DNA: TGTGCCAGTAGTTCACCCGTGTATGAGCAGTTCTTC. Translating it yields CASSSPVYEQFF.

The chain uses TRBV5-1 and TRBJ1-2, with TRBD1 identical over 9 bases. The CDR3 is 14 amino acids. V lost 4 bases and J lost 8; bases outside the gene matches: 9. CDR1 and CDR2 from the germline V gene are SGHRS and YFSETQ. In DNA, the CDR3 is TGCGCCAGCAGCCCGGACAGGGGCCGGGGAGGCTACACCTTC. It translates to CASSPDRGRGGYTF.

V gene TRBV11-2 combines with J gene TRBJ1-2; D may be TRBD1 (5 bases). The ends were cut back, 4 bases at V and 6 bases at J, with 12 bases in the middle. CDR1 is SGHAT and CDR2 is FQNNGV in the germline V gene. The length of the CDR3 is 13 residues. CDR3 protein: CASSWGGSHGYTF. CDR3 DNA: TGTGCCAGCAGCTGGGGCGGGAGCCATGGCTACACCTTC.

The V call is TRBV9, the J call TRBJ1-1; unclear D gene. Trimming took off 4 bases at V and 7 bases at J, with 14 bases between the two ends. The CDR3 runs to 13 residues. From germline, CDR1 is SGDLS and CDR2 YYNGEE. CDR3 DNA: TGTGCCAGCAGCCCAAGAGGCCCGATTGAAGCTTTCTTT. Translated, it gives CASSPRGPIEAFF. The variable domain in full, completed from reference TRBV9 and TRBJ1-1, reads DSGVTQTPKHLITATGQRVTLRCSPRSGDLSVYWYQQSLDQGLQFLIQYYNGEERAKGNILERFSAQQFPDLHSELNLSSLELGDSALYFCASSPRGPIEAFFGQGTRLTVV.

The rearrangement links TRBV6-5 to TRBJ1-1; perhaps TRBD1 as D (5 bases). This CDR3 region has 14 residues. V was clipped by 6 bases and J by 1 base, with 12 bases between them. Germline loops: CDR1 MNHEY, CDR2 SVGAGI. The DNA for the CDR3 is TGTGCCAGCAGCCAGAGAACAGGGAACACTGAAGCTTTCTTT. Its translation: CASSQRTGNTEAFF.

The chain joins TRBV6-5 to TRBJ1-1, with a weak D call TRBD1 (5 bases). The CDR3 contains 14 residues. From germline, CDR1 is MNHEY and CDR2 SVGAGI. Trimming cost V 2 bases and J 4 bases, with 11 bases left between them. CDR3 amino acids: CASSYLGVGTEAFF. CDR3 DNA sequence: TGTGCCAGCAGTTACCTAGGGGTTGGCACTGAAGCTTTCTTT.

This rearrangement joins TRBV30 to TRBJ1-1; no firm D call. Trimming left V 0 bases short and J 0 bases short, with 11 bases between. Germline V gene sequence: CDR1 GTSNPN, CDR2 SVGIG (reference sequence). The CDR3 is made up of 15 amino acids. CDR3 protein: CAWSVRLVMNTEAFF. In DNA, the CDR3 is TGTGCCTGGAGTGTACGATTGGTCATGAACACTGAAGCTTTCTTT.